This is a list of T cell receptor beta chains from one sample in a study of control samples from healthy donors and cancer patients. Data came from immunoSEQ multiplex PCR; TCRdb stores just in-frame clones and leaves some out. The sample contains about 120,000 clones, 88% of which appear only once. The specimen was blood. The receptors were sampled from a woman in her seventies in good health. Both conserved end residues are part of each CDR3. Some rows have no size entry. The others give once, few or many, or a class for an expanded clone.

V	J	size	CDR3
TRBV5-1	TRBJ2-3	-	CASSLAGGLDTQYF
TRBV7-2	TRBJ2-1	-	CASSPAGQTYNEQFF
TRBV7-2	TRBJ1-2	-	CASSLAGFGYTF
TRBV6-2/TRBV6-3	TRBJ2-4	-	CASSFPGDLNF
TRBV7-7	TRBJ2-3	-	CASSPEVAGGRVTDTQYF
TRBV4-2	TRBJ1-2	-	CASSQPGTVYGYTF
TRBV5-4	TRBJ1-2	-	CASRNGPGGTGGYTF
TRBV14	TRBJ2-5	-	CASSRTLPGLVAETQYF
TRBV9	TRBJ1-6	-	CASSVASGGRSPLHF
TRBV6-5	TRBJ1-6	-	CASSPGPGWAPLHF
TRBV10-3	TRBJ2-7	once	CATRGGEGYEQYF
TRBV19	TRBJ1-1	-	CASSTNRGVEAFF
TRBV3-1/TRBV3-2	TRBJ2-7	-	CASSQGQGGTYEQYF
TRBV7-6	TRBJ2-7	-	CASSPGLAGVYEQYF
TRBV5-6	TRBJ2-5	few	CASSLANGQGVGETQYF
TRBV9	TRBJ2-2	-	CASSPRGGTGELFF
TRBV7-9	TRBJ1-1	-	CASSHRDVTEAFF
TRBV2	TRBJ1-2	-	CASSEGTGYGYTF
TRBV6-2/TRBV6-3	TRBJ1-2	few	CASSSTGQGVNGYTF
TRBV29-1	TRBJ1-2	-	CSVAQSYTF
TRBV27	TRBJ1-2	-	CASRGTAYGYTF
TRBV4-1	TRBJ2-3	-	CASSQEPGTDTQYF
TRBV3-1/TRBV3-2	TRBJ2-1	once	CASSRGSSSYNEQFF
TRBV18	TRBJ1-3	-	CASSKEEGSSGNTIYF
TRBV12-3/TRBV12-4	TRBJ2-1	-	CASSLFPNEQFF
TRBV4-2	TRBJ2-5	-	CASSQALAGGRETQYF
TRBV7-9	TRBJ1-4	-	CASSPEGTTNEKLFF